These 23 T cell receptor beta chains came from one sample sequenced in a study of cytomegalovirus exposure and HLA in healthy donors. Vbeta (60) and Jbeta (13) primers were used in the PCR. Sequenced by immunoSEQ multiplex PCR; TCRdb stores in-frame clones only, minus some. Of 150,000 to 180,000 clones listed, 70% to 80% are singletons. The specimen was PBMCs. Every receptor here comes from a young man in good health and CMV-seropositive.

In DNA, the CDR3 is TGCAGCGTCTCTACGGAGAACTACGAGCAGTACTTC. Its protein product is CSVSTENYEQYF. The chain couples TRBV29-1 to TRBJ2-7; D is ambiguous. Germline V gives CDR1 SQVTM, CDR2 ANQGSEA. This CDR3 contains 12 residues. The V end was cut by 6 bases, the J end by 3 bases, with 12 bases between.

The chain employs TRBV6-5 and TRBJ2-7; perhaps TRBD2 as D (6 bases). Per the germline V gene, CDR1 is MNHEY and CDR2 is SVGAGI. This CDR3 contains 14 residues. V lost 6 bases and J 2 bases, leaving 14 bases between the germline ends. The CDR3 here is CASSPREPPYEQYF. The CDR3 DNA is TGTGCCAGCAGCCCCCGGGAGCCTCCCTACGAGCAGTACTTC.

The V call is TRBV5-1, the J call TRBJ2-5, with TRBD2 identical over 7 bases. The CDR3 has 15 amino acids. Germline CDR1 SGHRS, CDR2 YFSETQ. The J segment lost 2 bases and the V segment lost 7 bases, leaving 11 bases of the junction unmatched. CDR3 sequence: CASAEAGVRQETQYF. CDR3 sequence (DNA): TGCGCCAGCGCTGAGGCGGGAGTTCGACAAGAGACCCAGTACTTC.

CDR3 sequence reads: CASREGQTKLFF. The CDR3 coding sequence is TGTGCCAGCAGGGAGGGACAGACAAAACTGTTTTTT. The chain couples TRBV6-1 to TRBJ1-4, with 7 bases lining up with TRBD1. The length of the CDR3 is 12 residues. CDR1 MNHNS and CDR2 SASEGT come from the germline V gene. With 6 bases clipped from V and 10 bases from J, the junction kept 5 bases outside the gene matches.

The chain joins TRBV7-8 to TRBJ2-1, with TRBD1 identical over 9 bases. Germline values: CDR1 SGHVS, CDR2 FQNEAQ. The CDR3 totals 18 residues. The trim removed 4 bases at V and 7 bases at J, leaving 17 bases unmatched. CDR3 in amino acids: CASSSLGTGRLKGNEQFF. CDR3 nucleotides: TGTGCCAGCAGCTCATTAGGGACAGGGCGGCTAAAGGGTAATGAGCAGTTCTTC.

The rearrangement links TRBV9 to TRBJ2-7, with a weak D call TRBD1 (5 bases). CDR1 SGDLS and CDR2 YYNGEE come from the germline V gene. V dropped 0 bases and J dropped 1 base, with 11 bases sitting between them. This CDR3 region has 15 residues. CDR3 protein: CASSVGQGVSYEQYF. CDR3 DNA: TGTGCCAGCAGCGTAGGTCAGGGTGTATCCTACGAGCAGTACTTC. Together with reference TRBV9 and TRBJ2-7, the CDR3 gives the full variable domain: DSGVTQTPKHLITATGQRVTLRCSPRSGDLSVYWYQQSLDQGLQFLIQYYNGEERAKGNILERFSAQQFPDLHSELNLSSLELGDSALYFCASSVGQGVSYEQYFGPGTRLTVT.

This clone appeared a single time. The V and J genes are TRBV18 and TRBJ1-4; D gene unclear. Germline-derived CDR1 and CDR2 are KGHSH and LQKENI. Trimming stripped 3 bases from V and 8 bases from J, with 13 bases between. The CDR3 runs to 14 residues. The CDR3: CASSPSTVGEKLFF. The CDR3 coding sequence is TGTGCCAGCTCACCGTCCACTGTCGGGGAAAAACTGTTTTTT.

The chain has TRBV10-3 and TRBJ1-1; D gene unclear. Trimming took off 6 bases at V and 1 base at J, with 6 bases between the two ends. CDR3 length: 12 residues. Germline-derived CDR1 and CDR2 are ENHRY and SYGVKD. In nucleotides, the CDR3 is TGTGCCATCAGCACAGAGAACACTGAAGCTTTCTTT. This codes for CAISTENTEAFF.

The chain employs TRBV19 and TRBJ1-1; possibly TRBD1 for D (6 bases). The ends were cut back, 6 bases at V and 3 bases at J, with 8 bases in the middle. CDR1 is LNHDA and CDR2 is SQIVND in the germline V gene (reference sequence). This CDR3 contains 12 residues. The CDR3 DNA reads as TGTGCCAGTAGGACAGGTTACACTGAAGCTTTCTTT. This translates into CASRTGYTEAFF.

This clone was picked up one time. V gene TRBV12-5 combines with J gene TRBJ2-5; TRBD2 matches at 9 bases. In germline, CDR1 is LGHNT, CDR2 FRNRAP. The CDR3 loop spans 13 amino acids. V lost 7 bases to trimming and J lost 2 bases; unmatched junction nucleotides: 2. This CDR3 reads CASATSGQETQYF. The CDR3 DNA sequence: TGTGCTAGTGCGACTAGCGGACAAGAGACCCAGTACTTC.

V is TRBV6-6 and J is TRBJ1-1; a possible D gene is TRBD1 (5 bases). The CDR3 runs to 16 residues. Germline V lookup: CDR1 MNHNY, CDR2 SVGAGI (reference sequence). Trimming pared 8 bases from V and 1 base from J, leaving 20 bases between. The CDR3 protein is CASGWGGGSKNTEAFF. The CDR3, as DNA: TGTGCCAGCGGGTGGGGCGGCGGCAGCAAGAACACTGAAGCTTTCTTT.

This clone was observed a single time. The rearrangement joins TRBV7-8 to TRBJ1-5; D may be TRBD1 (6 bases). The germline CDR1 and CDR2 sequences are SGHVS and FQNEAQ. V gave up 5 bases and J gave up 0 bases, with 14 bases separating them. The CDR3 runs to 16 residues. CDR3 bases: TGTGCCAGCAGCAACACAGGGACACTTAGCAATCAGCCCCAGCATTTT. It yields the protein CASSNTGTLSNQPQHF.

V is TRBV7-2 and J is TRBJ1-3, with D possibly TRBD1 on 5 matching bases. CDR3 length: 15 residues. With 1 base removed from V and 0 bases from J, the gap between germline ends came to 7 bases. Germline V gene sequence: CDR1 SGHTA, CDR2 FQGNSA. The CDR3 DNA sequence: TGTGCCAGCAGCTTAGGCAGGGCCTCTGGAAACACCATATATTTT. The encoded protein is CASSLGRASGNTIYF.

The chain uses TRBV27 and TRBJ2-7; no clear D. The ends were cut back, 0 bases at V and 3 bases at J, with 12 bases in the middle. CDR3 length: 15 amino acids. Germline V gene lookup returns CDR1 MNHEY and CDR2 SMNVEV (reference sequence). CDR3: CASSLSPQRGYEQYF. CDR3 sequence (DNA): TGTGCCAGCAGTTTATCCCCCCAGAGAGGCTACGAGCAGTACTTC.

This rearrangement joins TRBV19 to TRBJ2-1, with TRBD1 matching 9 bases. Germline V gene lookup returns CDR1 LNHDA and CDR2 SQIVND (reference sequence). V lost 5 bases and J lost 5; bases outside the gene matches: 7. This CDR3 has 15 amino acids. The CDR3 DNA sequence: TGTGCCAGTAGTCCCGGGACAGGGTACGACAATGAGCAGTTCTTC. Its protein is CASSPGTGYDNEQFF.

This chain joins TRBV7-3 and TRBJ2-5; D gene uncertain. Germline V gene lookup returns CDR1 SGHTA and CDR2 FQGTGA. The CDR3 extends over 13 amino acids. Deletions cut 2 bases from V and 1 base from J, with 5 bases between. This chain's CDR3 is CASSLAVQETQYF. As DNA, the CDR3 is TGTGCCAGCAGCTTAGCGGTCCAAGAGACCCAGTACTTC. Full variable domain (missing parts from reference TRBV7-3 and TRBJ2-5): GAGVSQTPSNKVTEKGKYVELRCDPISGHTALYWYRQSLGQGPEFLIYFQGTGAADDSGLPNDRFFAVRPEGSVSTLKIQRTERGDSAVYLCASSLAVQETQYFGPGTRLLVL.

This clone turned up a few times. The chain links TRBV9 to TRBJ2-5; 8 bases line up with TRBD1. Germline CDR1 and CDR2: SGDLS and YYNGEE. CDR3 length: 14 residues. Germline trimming cut 3 bases from V and 5 bases from J; bases unmatched to any gene: 6. The DNA of the CDR3 is TGTGCCAGCAGCGGTGGACAGGGAGGCGAGACCCAGTACTTC. Translated: CASSGGQGGETQYF.

J is TRBJ2-5 and V is TRBV5-4, with 7 bases lining up with TRBD2. V trimming: 0 bases; J trimming: 1 base; junction bases outside the gene matches: 3. Germline-derived CDR1 and CDR2 are SGHNT and YYREEE (reference sequence). The CDR3 totals 15 residues. CDR3 coding DNA: TGTGCCAGCAGCTTGGGAGCGGGGTTCCAAGAGACCCAGTACTTC. Protein sequence: CASSLGAGFQETQYF.

This clone has just a few counts. The chain employs TRBV15 and TRBJ2-1; 7 nucleotides align to TRBD2. CDR3 length: 14 residues. Germline CDR1 reads LNHNV; CDR2 reads YYDKDF (reference sequence). With 6 bases clipped from V and 12 bases from J, the junction kept 14 bases outside the gene matches. The CDR3 coding sequence is TGTGCCACCAGTTTTCGGGAGGTTACAATCGGGCAGTTCTTC. Its translation is CATSFREVTIGQFF.

There are a few counts of this clone. The chain couples TRBV9 to TRBJ1-1; the match to TRBD1 covers 8 bases. Germline V lookup: CDR1 SGDLS, CDR2 YYNGEE. The CDR3 has 15 residues. The J segment lost 1 base and the V segment lost 3 bases, leaving 5 bases of the junction unmatched. The CDR3 is CASSAITGGNTEAFF. CDR3 nucleotide sequence: TGTGCCAGCAGCGCCATTACAGGGGGGAACACTGAAGCTTTCTTT.

The chain uses TRBV6-5 and TRBJ2-7, with D perhaps TRBD1 (6 bases). Germline V gene sequence: CDR1 MNHEY, CDR2 SVGAGI. CDR3 length: 14 amino acids. V lost 6 bases to trimming and J lost 3 bases, with 15 bases between them. CDR3 in amino acids: CASSPQRGFYEQYF. The CDR3 DNA reads TGTGCCAGCAGCCCTCAGAGGGGGTTCTACGAGCAGTACTTC.

This clone was detected only a few times. This sequence joins TRBV4-3 and TRBJ1-3; D unresolved. This CDR3 is 13 amino acids long. V lost 4 bases and J lost 1, with 5 bases in between. The germline V gene encodes CDR1 LGHNA and CDR2 YSLEER. The CDR3 loop is CASSLFSGNTIYF. CDR3 bases: TGCGCCAGCAGCCTATTTTCTGGAAACACCATATATTTT.

For the CDR3, the DNA is TGTGCCAGCAGCTTAGGGGAGTCCGACGGGAACACTGAAGCTTTCTTT. It is translated as CASSLGESDGNTEAFF. This chain uses TRBV11-2 with TRBJ1-1, with D uncertain. The germline gives CDR1 SGHAT, CDR2 FQNNGV. The CDR3 extends over 16 amino acids. The germline V and J ends were trimmed by 1 base and 1 base, with 13 bases remaining between them.